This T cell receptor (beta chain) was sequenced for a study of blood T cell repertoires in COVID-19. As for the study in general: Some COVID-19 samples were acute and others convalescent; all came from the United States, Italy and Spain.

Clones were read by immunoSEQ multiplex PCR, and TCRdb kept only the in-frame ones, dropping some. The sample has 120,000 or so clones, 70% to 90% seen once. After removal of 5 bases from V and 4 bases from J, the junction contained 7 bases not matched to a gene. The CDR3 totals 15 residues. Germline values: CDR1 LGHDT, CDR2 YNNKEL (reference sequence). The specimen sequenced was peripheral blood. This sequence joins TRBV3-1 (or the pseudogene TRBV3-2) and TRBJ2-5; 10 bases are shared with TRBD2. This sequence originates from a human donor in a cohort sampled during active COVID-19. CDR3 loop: CASSSPRTSGETQYF. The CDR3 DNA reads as TGTGCCAGCAGCTCCCCCCGGACTAGCGGAGAGACCCAGTACTTC.